The sequence of this T cell receptor (beta chain) was determined in a study of shared clonotypes between healthy human individuals. Study at large: CD4 naive and CD4 memory each took three plates per donor, while CD8 naive took two and CD8 memory one.

Note on this clone: As yet, its antigen is unknown.

Study-level results: Although depth was large, rarefaction showed that sequencing of the sorted subsets was incomplete.

The repertoire was sequenced with immunoSEQ multiplex PCR; TCRdb's copy has only in-frame clones and lacks some. The data show 2 million or so clones, over 85% seen once. With 8 bases removed from V and 7 bases from J, the gap between germline ends came to 12 bases. Per the germline V gene, CDR1 is MNHNY and CDR2 is SVGAGI (reference sequence). This CDR3 region has 13 residues. The source of this sequence is a man between 18 and 35 years old in good health. The specimen was naive CD4+ T cells sorted from blood. Noted subset: CD45RA+ positively selected. V and J are TRBV6-6 and TRBJ1-6; D is undetermined. CDR3 sequence reads: CASGLLGNSPLHF. As DNA, the CDR3 is TGTGCCAGCGGCCTACTCGGGAATTCACCCCTCCACTTT.